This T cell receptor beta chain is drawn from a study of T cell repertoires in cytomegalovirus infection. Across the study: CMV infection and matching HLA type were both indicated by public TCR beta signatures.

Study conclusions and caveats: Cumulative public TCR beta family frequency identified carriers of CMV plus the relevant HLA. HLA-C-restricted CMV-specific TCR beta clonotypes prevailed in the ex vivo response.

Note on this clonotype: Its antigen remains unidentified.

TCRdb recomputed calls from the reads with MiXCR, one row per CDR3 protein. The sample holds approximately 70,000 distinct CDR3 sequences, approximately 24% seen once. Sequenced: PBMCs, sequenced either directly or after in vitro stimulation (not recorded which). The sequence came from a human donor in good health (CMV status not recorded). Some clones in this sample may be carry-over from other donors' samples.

CDR3 coding DNA: TGTGCCAGCAGCGGTATCGGGGGTACCGGGGAGCTGTTTTTT. Amino acids: CASSGIGGTGELFF. The gene calls are TRBV5-6 and TRBJ2-2; possibly TRBD2 for D (6 bases). Germline V gene sequence: CDR1 SGHDT, CDR2 YYEEEE. This CDR3 has 14 residues. Between the trimmed V and J ends, which lost 4 bases and 5 bases, there was a span of 12 bases.